Presented here are 23 T cell receptor beta chains from one specimen sequenced in a study of CD8 T cells in Susac syndrome. Reverse transcription used roughly 0.45 to 1 ug RNA and random hexamers. TCRdb re-called the immunoSEQ multiplex PCR reads with MiXCR, one entry per CDR3 protein. The sample records fewer than 350,000 distinct CDR3 sequences, 85% being singletons. Sequenced sample: CD8+ T cells from PBMCs. These receptors were collected from a human donor with multiple sclerosis.

This rearrangement joins TRBV19 to TRBJ1-5; possibly TRBD1 for D (5 bases). Germline V CDR1 and CDR2: LNHDA, SQIVND (reference sequence). The CDR3 is 15 amino acids. The V gene lost 7 bases and the J gene lost 3 bases, with 16 bases spanning the gap. The CDR3 coding sequence is TGTGCCAGTACGGGATATTTGGGGGACAATCAGCCCCAGCATTTT. This encodes CASTGYLGDNQPQHF. The entire variable domain, with the rest obtained from reference TRBV19 and TRBJ1-5, is as follows: DGGITQSPKYLFRKEGQNVTLSCEQNLNHDAMYWYRQDPGQGLRLIYYSQIVNDFQKGDIAEGYSVSREKKESFPLTVTSAQKNPTAFYLCASTGYLGDNQPQHFGDGTRLSIL.

The chain combines TRBV7-6 with TRBJ2-2; D unclear. V was shortened by 1 base and J by 3 bases, with 9 bases between the two germline ends. This CDR3 contains 15 residues. Looked up from germline, CDR1 is SGHVS and CDR2 is FNYEAQ. CDR3: CASSLGRLHTGELFF. CDR3 sequence (DNA): TGTGCCAGCAGCTTAGGACGGTTACACACCGGGGAGCTGTTTTTT.

This chain links TRBV6-1 with TRBJ1-5; perhaps TRBD1 as D (5 bases). Trimming took off 6 bases at V and 5 bases at J, with 23 bases between the two ends. Germline V gene data show CDR1 as MNHNS and CDR2 as SASEGT. The CDR3 spans 17 residues. The CDR3 DNA is TGTGCCAGCAGCCAAATAGGATGGGGGATCGGGGATCAGCCCCAGCATTTT. Encoded protein: CASSQIGWGIGDQPQHF.

This chain uses TRBV19 with TRBJ2-2; possible D gene TRBD1, 5 bases. V was trimmed by 8 bases and J by 3 bases, leaving 16 bases between them. The CDR3 is made up of 15 amino acids. Looked up from germline, CDR1 is LNHDA and CDR2 is SQIVND (reference sequence). The CDR3 DNA reads TGTGCCAGTGAAGGGGCAGGCTGGCACACCGGGGAGCTGTTTTTT. Its translation is CASEGAGWHTGELFF.

For the CDR3, the DNA is TGTGCCAGCAGTTTTTCCTACGGAACCTACGAGCAGTACTTC. Protein product: CASSFSYGTYEQYF. The V gene is TRBV12-3 or TRBV12-4, the J gene TRBJ2-7; D gene ambiguous. V gave up 3 bases and J gave up 2 bases, with 11 bases separating them. The CDR3 loop spans 14 amino acids.

The chain carries TRBV7-9 and TRBJ2-1; 8 bases agree with TRBD1. Germline V gives CDR1 SEHNR, CDR2 FQNEAQ (reference sequence). This CDR3 spans 14 amino acids. V gave up 5 bases and J gave up 8 bases; unmatched junction bases: 8. The chain's CDR3 is CASSVEDRGDEQFF. As DNA, the CDR3 is TGTGCCAGCAGCGTAGAAGACAGGGGCGATGAGCAGTTCTTC.

The rearrangement uses TRBV7-9 and TRBJ2-3; maybe TRBD2 (6 bases). The CDR3 spans 14 residues. Trimming stripped 0 bases from V and 4 bases from J, with 8 bases between. Per the germline V gene, CDR1 is SEHNR and CDR2 is FQNEAQ (reference sequence). The CDR3 DNA follows: TGTGCCAGCAGCTTAGCGTCGGGGGCAGATACGCAGTATTTT. It encodes CASSLASGADTQYF.

This clonotype appeared once. The chain combines TRBV9 with TRBJ1-2, with D tentatively TRBD1 (5 bases). CDR1 is SGDLS, CDR2 YYNGEE, per germline. V lost 0 bases to trimming and J lost 0 bases, with 12 bases between them. CDR3 length: 16 amino acids. Written as DNA, the CDR3 is TGTGCCAGCAGCGTAGATCGGGACGGAACTAACTATGGCTACACCTTC. Protein sequence: CASSVDRDGTNYGYTF.

This chain uses TRBV13 with TRBJ1-1; possible D gene TRBD1, 5 bases. The CDR3 is 15 amino acids. Germline V CDR1 and CDR2: PRHDT, FYEKMQ (reference sequence). V lost 0 bases, J lost 1 base, and 9 bases lay in between. CDR3 in amino acids: CASSLGGQENTEAFF. The CDR3 bases are TGTGCCAGCAGCTTAGGGGGGCAGGAGAACACTGAAGCTTTCTTT.

The chain uses TRBV7-9 and TRBJ2-5; 10 nucleotides align to TRBD2. The CDR3 covers 17 residues. J lost 7 bases, V lost 4 bases, and 15 bases had no gene match. Germline-derived CDR1 and CDR2 are SEHNR and FQNEAQ (reference sequence). This chain's CDR3 is CASSSPSWTSGAGTQYF. In DNA, the CDR3 is TGTGCCAGCAGCTCTCCAAGCTGGACTAGCGGTGCCGGGACCCAGTACTTC. Filled out from reference TRBV7-9 and TRBJ2-5, the complete variable domain reads DTGVSQNPRHKITKRGQNVTFRCDPISEHNRLYWYRQTLGQGPEFLTYFQNEAQLEKSRLLSDRFSAERPKGSFSTLEIQRTEQGDSAMYLCASSSPSWTSGAGTQYFGPGTRLLVL.

This clonotype showed up just a few times. This chain joins TRBV5-4 and TRBJ2-7, with D tentatively TRBD1 (5 bases). CDR3 length: 14 amino acids. Between the trimmed V and J ends, which lost 2 bases and 1 base, there was a span of 10 bases. The germline CDR1 and CDR2 sequences are SGHNT and YYREEE (reference sequence). DNA of the CDR3: TGTGCCAGCAGCTTTCAGGGCGGATCCTACGAGCAGTACTTC. Its protein is CASSFQGGSYEQYF.

Ten or more counts support this clonotype. The chain links TRBV5-8 to TRBJ2-3; the D gene is possibly TRBD2 (5 bases). Trimming removed 4 bases from V and 0 bases from J, with 12 bases in between. The CDR3 covers 15 residues. Germline V lookup: CDR1 SGHTS, CDR2 YDEGEE. CDR3 in DNA: TGTGCCAGCAGCCAAGGGAGCTGGAGCACAGATACGCAGTATTTT. This gives the protein CASSQGSWSTDTQYF.

The V and J genes are TRBV19 and TRBJ2-7, with TRBD2 matching over 8 bases. V dropped 3 bases and J dropped 5; count of bases not matched to a gene: 6. Germline assignment: CDR1 LNHDA and CDR2 SQIVND (reference sequence). The CDR3 has 14 residues. DNA for the CDR3: TGTGCCAGTAGTATGGACGGGAGGGCCCACGAGCAGTACTTC. This translates into CASSMDGRAHEQYF.

Comments on this clonotype: The germline gene is not matched at one end of the junction; a read error may be the cause. The chain joins TRBV7-9 to TRBJ2-3, with TRBD2 as a possible D gene (5 bases). Per germline, CDR1 SEHNR and CDR2 FQNEAQ (reference sequence). The CDR3 is 15 amino acids. The CDR3 sequence: CAGSTRDSPTDTQYF. CDR3 nucleotides: TGTGCCGGCAGCACCCGGGATAGTCCTACAGATACGCAGTATTTT.

The J gene is TRBJ1-3, the V gene TRBV5-4, with 8 bases lining up with TRBD1. The junction had 10 bases not matched to a gene; V was cut back by 4 bases and J by 1 base. This CDR3 comprises 17 residues. Germline loops: CDR1 SGHNT, CDR2 YYREEE (reference sequence). The CDR3 reads CASSNTGQGASGNTIYF. The DNA of the CDR3 is TGTGCCAGCAGCAACACCGGGCAGGGGGCATCTGGAAACACCATATATTTT. The full variable domain, completed using reference TRBV5-4 and TRBJ1-3, is ETGVTQSPTHLIKTRGQQVTLRCSSQSGHNTVSWYQQALGQGPQFIFQYYREEENGRGNFPPRFSGLQFPNYSSELNVNALELDDSALYLCASSNTGQGASGNTIYFGEGSWLTVV.

The chain carries TRBV4-3 and TRBJ1-5; D gene ambiguous. Deletions cut 1 base from V and 0 bases from J, with 13 bases between. The CDR3 covers 17 residues. The germline V gene has CDR1 LGHNA and CDR2 YSLEER. CDR3 in amino acids: CASSQVRGHYSNQPQHF. The CDR3 bases are TGCGCCAGCAGCCAAGTGCGCGGCCACTATAGCAATCAGCCCCAGCATTTT.

The V call is TRBV30, the J call TRBJ2-7, with 7 nucleotides matching TRBD2. The CDR3 totals 16 residues. The germline gives CDR1 GTSNPN, CDR2 SVGIG (reference sequence). V dropped 0 bases and J dropped 3; count of bases not matched to a gene: 11. CDR3 loop: CAWSVALLGEGYEQYF. The DNA of the CDR3 is TGTGCCTGGAGTGTGGCATTATTGGGGGAGGGCTACGAGCAGTACTTC.

V gene TRBV19 combines with J gene TRBJ2-1; 7 positions match TRBD2. Germline V CDR1 and CDR2: LNHDA, SQIVND (reference sequence). V dropped 7 bases and J dropped 2; count of bases not matched to a gene: 8. The length of the CDR3 is 15 residues. Here the CDR3 DNA reads TGTGCCAGTACCCCCGGGACTACCCCCTACAATGAGCAGTTCTTC. The encoded protein is CASTPGTTPYNEQFF.

V is TRBV3-1 and J is TRBJ2-7; tentative D call: TRBD2 (6 bases). Germline V gives CDR1 LGHDT, CDR2 YNNKEL (reference sequence). Trimming left V 5 bases short and J 4 bases short, with 15 bases between. This CDR3 is built from 14 residues. CDR3 loop: CASSYGSGAYEQYF. Here the CDR3 DNA reads TGTGCCAGCAGCTACGGGAGTGGGGCTTACGAGCAGTACTTC.

This clonotype has just one count. This chain uses TRBV27 with TRBJ2-6, with 11 bases fitting TRBD1. The CDR3 sequence is 18 residues long. The ends lost 3 bases at V and 0 bases at J; junction bases unmatched: 4. Per the germline V gene, CDR1 is MNHEY and CDR2 is SMNVEV (reference sequence). CDR3 sequence: CASSFGTGGYSGANVLTF. Written as DNA, the CDR3 is TGTGCCAGCAGTTTCGGGACAGGGGGGTACTCTGGGGCCAACGTCCTGACTTTC.

The chain couples TRBV30 to TRBJ2-6; D may be TRBD1 (5 bases). The V and J ends lost 1 base and 4 bases respectively, with 8 bases between them. The CDR3 is made up of 14 amino acids. CDR1 is GTSNPN and CDR2 is SVGIG in the germline V gene (reference sequence). CDR3 loop: CAWSEGYGANVLTF. In DNA form, the CDR3 reads TGTGCCTGGAGTGAGGGGTACGGGGCCAACGTCCTGACTTTC.

This chain links TRBV14 with TRBJ2-7; the match to TRBD1 covers 9 bases. J was trimmed by 6 bases and V by 7 bases; bases with no gene match: 4. CDR1 and CDR2 (germline): SGHDN, FVKESK. The CDR3 covers 12 residues. The CDR3 protein is CASTMTGGEQYF. CDR3 nucleotides: TGTGCCAGCACCATGACAGGGGGCGAGCAGTACTTC.

This clonotype appeared a single time. The rearrangement links TRBV13 to TRBJ2-5, with 8 bases fitting TRBD2. The CDR3 has 16 amino acids. The ends lost 4 bases at V and 0 bases at J; junction bases unmatched: 7. In germline, CDR1 is PRHDT, CDR2 FYEKMQ (reference sequence). The CDR3 DNA follows: TGTGCCAGCAGCTGGAGACATAGCGGGAACCAAGAGACCCAGTACTTC. Amino acid sequence: CASSWRHSGNQETQYF.